The present entry profiles one T cell receptor beta chain with its context. The CDR3 is 18 amino acids. V gave up 1 base and J gave up 1 base, with 20 bases separating them. Germline assignment: CDR1 SGHVS and CDR2 FNYEAQ. Original data processing: Using reference gene primer amplification, nucleated cell counts were estimated. Using immunoSEQ multiplex PCR, the repertoire was profiled, and TCRdb retains in-frame clones only, with some absent. V and J calls and clone size come straight from that table; D and trimming were deduced from the DNA. This table holds a few hundred thousand clones, around nine tenths found once. This sample was included in a study of blood T cell repertoires in COVID-19. Study as a whole: COVID-19 samples from acute and convalescent phases originated in the United States, Italy and Spain. PBMCs, B-cell-depleted T cells, or T cells were the source of the cDNA or gDNA that made up the material.

The clonotype originates from a woman in her 70s with active or convalescent COVID-19. The gene calls are TRBV7-6 and TRBJ2-7; D perhaps matches TRBD1 (6 bases). The sample comprised peripheral blood. CDR3 DNA: TGTGCCAGCAGCTTAGTCTGGAGTGCCAGGGGCAGGTCCTACGAGCAGTACTTC. Amino acids: CASSLVWSARGRSYEQYF.